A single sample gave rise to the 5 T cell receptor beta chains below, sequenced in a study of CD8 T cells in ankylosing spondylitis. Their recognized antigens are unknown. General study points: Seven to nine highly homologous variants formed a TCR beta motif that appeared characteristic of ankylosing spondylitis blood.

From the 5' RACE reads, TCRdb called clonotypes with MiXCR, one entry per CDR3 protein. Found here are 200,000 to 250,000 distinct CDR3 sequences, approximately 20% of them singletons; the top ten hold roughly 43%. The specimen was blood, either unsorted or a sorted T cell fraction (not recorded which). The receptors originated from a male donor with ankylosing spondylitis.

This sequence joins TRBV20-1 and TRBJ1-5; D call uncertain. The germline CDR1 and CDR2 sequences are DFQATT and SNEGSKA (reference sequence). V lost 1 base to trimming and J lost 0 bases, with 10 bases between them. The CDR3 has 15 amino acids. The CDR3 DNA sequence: TGCAGTGCTAGAGGGCCTCTTAATAGCAATCAGCCCCAGCATTTT. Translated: CSARGPLNSNQPQHF.

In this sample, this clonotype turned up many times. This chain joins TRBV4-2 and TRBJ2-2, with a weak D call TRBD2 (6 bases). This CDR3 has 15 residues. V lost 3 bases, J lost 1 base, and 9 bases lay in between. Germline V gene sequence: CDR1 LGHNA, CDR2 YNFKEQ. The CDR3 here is CASSQDYLNTGELFF. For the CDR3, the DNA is TGTGCCAGCAGCCAGGACTACTTGAACACCGGGGAGCTGTTTTTT.

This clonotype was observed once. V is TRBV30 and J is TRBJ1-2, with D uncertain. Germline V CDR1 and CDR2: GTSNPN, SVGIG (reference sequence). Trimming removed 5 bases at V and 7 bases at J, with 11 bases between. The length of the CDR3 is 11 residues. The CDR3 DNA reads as TGTGCCTGGGACCGGGTCGGTGGCTACACCTTC. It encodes CAWDRVGGYTF.

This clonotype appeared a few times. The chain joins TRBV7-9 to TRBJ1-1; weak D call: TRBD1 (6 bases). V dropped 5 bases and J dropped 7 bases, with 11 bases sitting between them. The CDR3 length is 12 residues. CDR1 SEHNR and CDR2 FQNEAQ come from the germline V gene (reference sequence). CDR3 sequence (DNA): TGTGCCAGCAGCCTACAGGGAATTGAAGCTTTCTTT. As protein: CASSLQGIEAFF.

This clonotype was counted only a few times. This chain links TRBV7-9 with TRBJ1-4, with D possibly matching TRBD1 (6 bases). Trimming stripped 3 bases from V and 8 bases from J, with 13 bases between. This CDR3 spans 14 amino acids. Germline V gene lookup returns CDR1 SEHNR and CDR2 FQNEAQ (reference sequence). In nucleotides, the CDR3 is TGTGCCAGCAGCTTGTCCAGGGGAGGCGAAAAACTGTTTTTT. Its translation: CASSLSRGGEKLFF.